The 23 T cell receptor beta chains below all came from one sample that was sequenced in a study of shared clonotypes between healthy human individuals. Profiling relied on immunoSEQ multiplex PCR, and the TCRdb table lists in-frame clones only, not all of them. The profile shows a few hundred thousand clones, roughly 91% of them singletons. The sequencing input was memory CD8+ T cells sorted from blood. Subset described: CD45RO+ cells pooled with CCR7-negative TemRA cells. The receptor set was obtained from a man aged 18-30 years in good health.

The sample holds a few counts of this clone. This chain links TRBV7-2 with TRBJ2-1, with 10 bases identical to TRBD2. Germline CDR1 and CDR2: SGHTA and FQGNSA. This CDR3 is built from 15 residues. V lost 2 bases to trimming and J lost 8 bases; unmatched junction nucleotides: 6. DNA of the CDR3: TGTGCCAGCAGCTTAAAGCGGGGGGGCCGGGATGAGCAGTTCTTC. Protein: CASSLKRGGRDEQFF.

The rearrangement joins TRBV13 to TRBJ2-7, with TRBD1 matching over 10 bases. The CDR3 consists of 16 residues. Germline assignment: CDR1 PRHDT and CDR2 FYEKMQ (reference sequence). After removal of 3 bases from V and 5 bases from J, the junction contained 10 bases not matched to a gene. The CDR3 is CASSFPAGQGSDEQYF. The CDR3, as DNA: TGTGCCAGCAGCTTTCCTGCGGGACAGGGGAGTGACGAGCAGTACTTC.

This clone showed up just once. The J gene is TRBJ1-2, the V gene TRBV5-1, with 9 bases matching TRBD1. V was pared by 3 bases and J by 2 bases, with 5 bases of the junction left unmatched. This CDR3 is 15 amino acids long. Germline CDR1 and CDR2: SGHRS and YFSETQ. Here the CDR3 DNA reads TGCGCCAGCAGCTCTGGACAGGGGCCCAACTATGGCTACACCTTC. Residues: CASSSGQGPNYGYTF.

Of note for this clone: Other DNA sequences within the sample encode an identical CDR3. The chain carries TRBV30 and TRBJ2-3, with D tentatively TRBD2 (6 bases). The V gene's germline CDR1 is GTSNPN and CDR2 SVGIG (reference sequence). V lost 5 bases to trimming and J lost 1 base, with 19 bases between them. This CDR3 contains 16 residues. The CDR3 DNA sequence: TGTGCCTGGGAACCCCGACTAGGTCGGGGCACAGATACGCAGTATTTT. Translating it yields CAWEPRLGRGTDTQYF.

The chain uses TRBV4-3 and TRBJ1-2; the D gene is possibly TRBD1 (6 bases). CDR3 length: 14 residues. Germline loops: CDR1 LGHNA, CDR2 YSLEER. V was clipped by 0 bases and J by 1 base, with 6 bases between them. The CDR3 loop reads CASSQEGHNYGYTF. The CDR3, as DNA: TGCGCCAGCAGCCAAGAGGGACATAACTATGGCTACACCTTC.

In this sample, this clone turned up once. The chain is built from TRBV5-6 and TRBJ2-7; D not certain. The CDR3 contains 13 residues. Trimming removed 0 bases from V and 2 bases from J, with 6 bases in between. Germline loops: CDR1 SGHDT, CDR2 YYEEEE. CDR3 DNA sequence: TGTGCCAGCAGCTTGGGATTTACCTACGAGCAGTACTTC. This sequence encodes CASSLGFTYEQYF. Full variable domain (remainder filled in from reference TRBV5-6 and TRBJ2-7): DAGVTQSPTHLIKTRGQQVTLRCSPKSGHDTVSWYQQALGQGPQFIFQYYEEEERQRGNFPDRFSGHQFPNYSSELNVNALLLGDSALYLCASSLGFTYEQYFGPGTRLTVT.

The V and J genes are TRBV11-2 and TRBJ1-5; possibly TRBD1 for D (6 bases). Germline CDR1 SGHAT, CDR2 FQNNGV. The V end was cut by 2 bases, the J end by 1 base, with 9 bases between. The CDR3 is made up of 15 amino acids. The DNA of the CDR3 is TGTGCCAGCAGCTTAACTGGGACAAGCAATCAGCCCCAGCATTTT. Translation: CASSLTGTSNQPQHF.

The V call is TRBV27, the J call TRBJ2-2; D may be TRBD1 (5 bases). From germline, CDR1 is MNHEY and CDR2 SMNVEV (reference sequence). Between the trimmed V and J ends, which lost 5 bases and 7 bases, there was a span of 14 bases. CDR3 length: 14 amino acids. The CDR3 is CASSEYQGDGELFF. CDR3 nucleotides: TGTGCCAGCAGTGAATACCAGGGTGACGGGGAGCTGTTTTTT.

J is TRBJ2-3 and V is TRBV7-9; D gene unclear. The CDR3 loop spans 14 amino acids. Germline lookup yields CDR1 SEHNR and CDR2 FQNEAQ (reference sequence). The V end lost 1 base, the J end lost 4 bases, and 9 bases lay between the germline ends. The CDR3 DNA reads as TGTGCCAGCAGCTTAGGACGGCCCGCAGATACGCAGTATTTT. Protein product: CASSLGRPADTQYF.

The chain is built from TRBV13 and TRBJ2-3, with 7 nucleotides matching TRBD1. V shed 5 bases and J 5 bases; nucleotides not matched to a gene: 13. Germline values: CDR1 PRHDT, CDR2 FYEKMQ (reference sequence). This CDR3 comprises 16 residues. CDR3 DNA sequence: TGTGCCAGCAGCCCGGGGACAGCCACCTTTGGAGATACGCAGTATTTT. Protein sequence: CASSPGTATFGDTQYF. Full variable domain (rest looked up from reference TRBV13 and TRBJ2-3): AAGVIQSPRHLIKEKRETATLKCYPIPRHDTVYWYQQGPGQDPQFLISFYEKMQSDKGSIPDRFSAQQFSDYHSELNMSSLELGDSALYFCASSPGTATFGDTQYFGPGTRLTVL.

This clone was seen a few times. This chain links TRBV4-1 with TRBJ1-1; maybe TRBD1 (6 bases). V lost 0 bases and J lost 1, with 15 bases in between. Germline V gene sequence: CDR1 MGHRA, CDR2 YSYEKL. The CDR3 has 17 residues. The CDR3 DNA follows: TGCGCCAGCAGCCAAGATTGGCAGACAGGCCAGAACACTGAAGCTTTCTTT. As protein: CASSQDWQTGQNTEAFF.

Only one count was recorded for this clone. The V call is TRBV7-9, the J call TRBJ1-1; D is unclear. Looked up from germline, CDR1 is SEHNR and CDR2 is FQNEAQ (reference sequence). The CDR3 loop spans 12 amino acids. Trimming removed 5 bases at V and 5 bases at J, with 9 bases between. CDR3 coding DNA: TGTGCCAGCAGCCGGGAGATAACTGAAGCTTTCTTT. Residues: CASSREITEAFF.

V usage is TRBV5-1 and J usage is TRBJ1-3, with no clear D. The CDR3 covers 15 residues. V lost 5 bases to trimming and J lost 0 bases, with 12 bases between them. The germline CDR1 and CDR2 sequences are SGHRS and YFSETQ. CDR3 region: CASRIDIDSGNTIYF. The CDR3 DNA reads TGCGCCAGCAGGATCGACATCGACTCTGGAAACACCATATATTTT.

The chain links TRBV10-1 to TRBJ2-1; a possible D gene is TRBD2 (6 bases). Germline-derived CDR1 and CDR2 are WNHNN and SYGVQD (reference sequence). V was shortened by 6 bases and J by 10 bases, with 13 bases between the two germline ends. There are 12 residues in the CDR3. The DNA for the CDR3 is TGCGCCAGCAGCGGGGACTCCGGGGAGCAGTTCTTC. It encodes CASSGDSGEQFF.

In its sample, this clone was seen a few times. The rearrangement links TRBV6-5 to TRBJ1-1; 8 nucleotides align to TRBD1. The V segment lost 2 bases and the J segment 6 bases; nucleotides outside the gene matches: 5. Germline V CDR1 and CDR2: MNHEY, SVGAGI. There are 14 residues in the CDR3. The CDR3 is CASSYGQGRAEAFF. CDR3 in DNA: TGTGCCAGCAGTTACGGACAGGGAAGAGCTGAAGCTTTCTTT.

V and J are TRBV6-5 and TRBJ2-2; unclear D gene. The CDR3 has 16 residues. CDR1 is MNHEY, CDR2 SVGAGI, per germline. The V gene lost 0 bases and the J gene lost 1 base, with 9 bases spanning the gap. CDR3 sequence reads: CASSYSMGGNTGELFF. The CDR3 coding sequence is TGTGCCAGCAGTTACTCGATGGGCGGGAACACCGGGGAGCTGTTTTTT.

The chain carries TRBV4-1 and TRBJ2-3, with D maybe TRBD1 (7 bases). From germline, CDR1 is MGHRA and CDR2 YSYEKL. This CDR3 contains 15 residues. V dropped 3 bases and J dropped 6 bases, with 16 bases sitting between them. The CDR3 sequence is CASSQGQWGVDTQYF. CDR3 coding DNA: TGCGCCAGCAGCCAGGGACAGTGGGGGGTGGATACGCAGTATTTT.

The CDR3 DNA follows: TGTGCCAGCAACCCCTGGGGGTACAATGAGCAGTTCTTC. Amino acid sequence: CASNPWGYNEQFF. The chain combines TRBV9 with TRBJ2-1, with D perhaps matching TRBD1 or TRBD2 (5 bases each). Trimming took 6 bases from V and 4 from J, leaving 11 bases between them. The CDR3 length is 13 residues. Germline values: CDR1 SGDLS, CDR2 YYNGEE. Combining the CDR3 with reference TRBV9 and TRBJ2-1 gives the whole variable domain DSGVTQTPKHLITATGQRVTLRCSPRSGDLSVYWYQQSLDQGLQFLIQYYNGEERAKGNILERFSAQQFPDLHSELNLSSLELGDSALYFCASNPWGYNEQFFGPGTRLTVL.

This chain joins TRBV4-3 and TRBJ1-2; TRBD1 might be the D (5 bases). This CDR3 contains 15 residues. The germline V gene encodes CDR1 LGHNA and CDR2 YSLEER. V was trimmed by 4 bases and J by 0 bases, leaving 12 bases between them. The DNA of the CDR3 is TGCGCCAGCAGCCCCCGGTGGGGGACTAACTATGGCTACACCTTC. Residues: CASSPRWGTNYGYTF.

Here the CDR3 reads CASSEGQGHNQPQHF. The DNA for the CDR3 is TGTGCCAGCAGTGAAGGCCAGGGACACAATCAGCCCCAGCATTTT. The chain is built from TRBV25-1 and TRBJ1-5, with D maybe TRBD1 (6 bases). Deletions cut 2 bases from V and 3 bases from J, with 11 bases between. In germline, CDR1 is MGHDK, CDR2 SYGVNS. The CDR3 spans 15 residues.

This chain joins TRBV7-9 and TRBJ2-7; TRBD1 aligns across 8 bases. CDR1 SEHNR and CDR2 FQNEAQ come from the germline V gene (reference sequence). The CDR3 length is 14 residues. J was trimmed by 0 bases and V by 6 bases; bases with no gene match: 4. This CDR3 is CASSSGTGSYEQYF. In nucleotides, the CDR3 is TGTGCCAGCAGTTCCGGGACAGGCTCCTACGAGCAGTACTTC.

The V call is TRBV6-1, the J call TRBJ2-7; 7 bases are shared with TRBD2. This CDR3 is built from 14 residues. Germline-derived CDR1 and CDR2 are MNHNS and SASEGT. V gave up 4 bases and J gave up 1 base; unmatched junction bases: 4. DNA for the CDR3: TGTGCCAGCAGTGGGAATAGCGGGTCCTACGAGCAGTACTTC. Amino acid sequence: CASSGNSGSYEQYF.

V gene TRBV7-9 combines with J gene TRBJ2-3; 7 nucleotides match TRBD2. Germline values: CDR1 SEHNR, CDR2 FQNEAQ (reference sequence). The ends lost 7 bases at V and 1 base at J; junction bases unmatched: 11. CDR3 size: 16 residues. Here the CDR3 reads CASNVPGAGGTDTQYF. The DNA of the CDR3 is TGTGCCAGCAACGTCCCCGGGGCGGGGGGCACAGATACGCAGTATTTT. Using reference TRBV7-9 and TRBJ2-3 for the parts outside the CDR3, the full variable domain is DTGVSQNPRHKITKRGQNVTFRCDPISEHNRLYWYRQTLGQGPEFLTYFQNEAQLEKSRLLSDRFSAERPKGSFSTLEIQRTEQGDSAMYLCASNVPGAGGTDTQYFGPGTRLTVL.